The 20 T cell receptor beta chains presented below share a single source sample, sequenced in a study of blood T cell repertoires in COVID-19. Clones were read by immunoSEQ multiplex PCR, and TCRdb kept only the in-frame ones, dropping some. The sample contains 250,000 to 350,000 clones, 75% to 90% of which appear only once. The sequencing input was peripheral blood. These receptors were obtained from a woman in her 50s with COVID-19, enrolled during active disease.

This clone was seen just once. V usage is TRBV2 and J usage is TRBJ2-1, with D possibly being TRBD1 (5 bases). From germline, CDR1 is SNHLY and CDR2 FYNNEI. V lost 4 bases and J lost 5, with 6 bases in between. This CDR3 region has 12 residues. As DNA, the CDR3 is TGTGCCAGCAGTGGACAGCACAATGAGCAGTTCTTC. Amino acids: CASSGQHNEQFF.

The CDR3 sequence is CASRVQGAGELFF. The CDR3, as DNA: TGTGCCAGCAGAGTACAGGGGGCCGGGGAGCTGTTTTTT. The J gene is TRBJ2-2, the V gene TRBV2, with 8 bases matching TRBD1. This CDR3 is 13 amino acids long. J was trimmed by 6 bases and V by 6 bases; bases with no gene match: 3. Germline lookup yields CDR1 SNHLY and CDR2 FYNNEI.

The rearrangement uses TRBV4-1 and TRBJ2-1; TRBD2 aligns across 9 bases. CDR3 size: 15 residues. CDR1 is MGHRA, CDR2 YSYEKL, per germline. V was pared by 4 bases and J by 0 bases, with 1 base of the junction left unmatched. The CDR3 sequence is CASSPAGGSYNEQFF. In DNA, the CDR3 is TGCGCCAGCAGCCCAGCGGGAGGCTCCTACAATGAGCAGTTCTTC.

The rearrangement uses TRBV19 and TRBJ1-2; D is undetermined. The V end lost 2 bases, the J end lost 8 bases, and 12 bases lay between the germline ends. CDR1 and CDR2 (germline): LNHDA, SQIVND (reference sequence). The length of the CDR3 is 13 residues. The CDR3 spells CASSIMGGEGYTF. The CDR3 DNA reads as TGTGCCAGTAGTATAATGGGAGGCGAAGGCTACACCTTC.

The J gene is TRBJ2-5, the V gene TRBV7-2, with 9 positions matching TRBD2. This CDR3 contains 16 residues. Germline V lookup: CDR1 SGHTA, CDR2 FQGNSA. The J segment lost 5 bases and the V segment lost 6 bases, leaving 13 bases of the junction unmatched. The CDR3 here is CASSSGGSGSMETQYF. CDR3 nucleotides: TGTGCCAGCAGTAGCGGGGGAAGCGGGAGTATGGAGACCCAGTACTTC.

This rearrangement joins TRBV3-1 (or the pseudogene TRBV3-2) to TRBJ1-2; weak D call: TRBD1 (5 bases). CDR3 length: 15 residues. The ends were cut back, 2 bases at V and 3 bases at J, with 13 bases in the middle. CDR1 and CDR2 (germline): LGHDT, YNNKEL (reference sequence). The CDR3 sequence: CASSQKTEGYYGYTF. The CDR3 DNA is TGTGCCAGCAGCCAAAAGACAGAAGGGTACTATGGCTACACCTTC.

This chain joins TRBV18 and TRBJ2-3, with TRBD2 matching 8 bases. Germline assignment: CDR1 KGHSH and CDR2 LQKENI. This CDR3 comprises 17 residues. V trimming: 0 bases; J trimming: 5 bases; junction bases outside the gene matches: 10. CDR3 residues: CASSPPPFGLAGDTQYF. CDR3 nucleotide sequence: TGTGCCAGCTCACCACCGCCCTTCGGGCTAGCGGGAGATACGCAGTATTTT.

V gene TRBV24-1 combines with J gene TRBJ2-1; possibly TRBD1 for D (9 bases). Germline CDR1 reads KGHDR; CDR2 reads SFDVKD. The V gene lost 9 bases and the J gene lost 8 bases, with 22 bases spanning the gap. This CDR3 comprises 15 residues. CDR3: CATAGGTGGRDEQFF. In nucleotides, the CDR3 is TGTGCCACCGCGGGAGGAACAGGGGGCCGGGATGAGCAGTTCTTC.

V usage is TRBV10-3 and J usage is TRBJ1-1; D is uncertain. This CDR3 comprises 13 residues. The germline CDR1 and CDR2 sequences are ENHRY and SYGVKD. V was cut by 3 bases and J by 4 bases, with 9 bases left in between. The CDR3 DNA reads TGTGCCATCAGTGATGGAGGTATCACTGAAGCTTTCTTT. As protein: CAISDGGITEAFF.

Worth noting for this clone: Other DNA sequences from this sample encode an identical CDR3 as well. The chain couples TRBV27 to TRBJ2-3; no clear D. V was shortened by 1 base and J by 3 bases, with 5 bases between the two germline ends. This CDR3 is built from 13 residues. Germline assignment: CDR1 MNHEY and CDR2 SMNVEV (reference sequence). The CDR3 DNA sequence: TGTGCCAGCAGTTTATTATCTACAGATACGCAGTATTTT. The encoded protein is CASSLLSTDTQYF.

The chain links TRBV6-4 to TRBJ2-7; 9 bases agree with TRBD1. Germline CDR1 reads MRHNA; CDR2 reads SNTAGT. The ends lost 2 bases at V and 4 bases at J; junction bases unmatched: 12. CDR3 length: 17 residues. CDR3 bases: TGTGCCAGCAGTGACACCACCTCCGGGACAGGGAAATACGAGCAGTACTTC. It yields the protein CASSDTTSGTGKYEQYF.

The chain uses TRBV4-1 and TRBJ1-2; no clear D gene. The CDR3 runs 15 residues. V lost 1 base to trimming and J lost 0 bases, with 9 bases between them. Per germline, CDR1 MGHRA and CDR2 YSYEKL. The CDR3 region has the DNA TGCGCCAGCAGCCAAGTGGAGGCAACTAACTATGGCTACACCTTC. Translating gives CASSQVEATNYGYTF.

This rearrangement joins TRBV19 to TRBJ1-5; 7 positions match TRBD1. The CDR3 sequence is 16 residues long. The germline CDR1 and CDR2 sequences are LNHDA and SQIVND (reference sequence). The ends lost 7 bases at V and 3 bases at J; junction bases unmatched: 12. The CDR3 region is CASKISGQSNNQPQHF. The CDR3 DNA is TGTGCCAGTAAGATATCGGGACAGTCAAACAATCAGCCCCAGCATTTT. Together with reference TRBV19 and TRBJ1-5, the CDR3 gives the full variable domain: DGGITQSPKYLFRKEGQNVTLSCEQNLNHDAMYWYRQDPGQGLRLIYYSQIVNDFQKGDIAEGYSVSREKKESFPLTVTSAQKNPTAFYLCASKISGQSNNQPQHFGDGTRLSIL.

This rearrangement joins TRBV7-9 to TRBJ1-5; D gene uncertain. CDR1 and CDR2 (germline): SEHNR, FQNEAQ (reference sequence). The CDR3 is 12 residues long. Trimming left V 2 bases short and J 9 bases short, with 8 bases between. CDR3 coding DNA: TGTGCCAGCAGCTTATTTCGCGGGCCCCAGCATTTT. This translates into CASSLFRGPQHF.

This chain joins TRBV11-2 and TRBJ2-2; 8 nucleotides match TRBD2. The length of the CDR3 is 15 residues. The germline CDR1 and CDR2 sequences are SGHAT and FQNNGV. J was trimmed by 0 bases and V by 4 bases; bases with no gene match: 1. The CDR3, as DNA: TGTGCCAGCAGCTACGGGGGGGCGAACACCGGGGAGCTGTTTTTT. It specifies CASSYGGANTGELFF.

The rearrangement joins TRBV5-1 to TRBJ2-5; 9 nucleotides align to TRBD2. The CDR3 loop spans 15 amino acids. Germline loops: CDR1 SGHRS, CDR2 YFSETQ. V lost 4 bases and J lost 2; bases outside the gene matches: 6. This CDR3 reads CASSGGTSQQETQYF. In DNA form, the CDR3 reads TGCGCCAGCAGCGGGGGGACTAGCCAACAAGAGACCCAGTACTTC. The complete variable domain, with remaining parts taken from reference TRBV5-1 and TRBJ2-5, reads KAGVTQTPRYLIKTRGQQVTLSCSPISGHRSVSWYQQTPGQGLQFLFEYFSETQRNKGNFPGRFSGRQFSNSRSEMNVSTLELGDSALYLCASSGGTSQQETQYFGPGTRLLVL.

The chain joins TRBV5-5 to TRBJ2-7; 12 bases are a match to TRBD2. Per germline, CDR1 SGHKS and CDR2 YYEKEE (reference sequence). The CDR3 contains 18 residues. J was trimmed by 0 bases and V by 6 bases; bases with no gene match: 13. In DNA, the CDR3 is TGTGCCAGCATCCAGACGACTAGCGGGAGCCCGCGCTCCTACGAGCAGTACTTC. Protein product: CASIQTTSGSPRSYEQYF.

The chain employs TRBV12-5 and TRBJ1-2; D possibly corresponds to TRBD1 (5 bases). The V end was cut by 4 bases, the J end by 4 bases, with 13 bases between. CDR1 LGHNT and CDR2 FRNRAP come from the germline V gene. The CDR3 consists of 14 residues. Here the CDR3 reads CASGSPTVSYGYTF. In DNA form, the CDR3 reads TGTGCTAGTGGTTCACCGACAGTGAGCTATGGCTACACCTTC.

The chain carries TRBV11-2 and TRBJ1-6, with D possibly TRBD1 on 5 matching bases. Trimming removed 5 bases from V and 2 bases from J, with 13 bases in between. CDR1 SGHAT and CDR2 FQNNGV come from the germline V gene. The CDR3 is 16 amino acids. The CDR3 bases are TGTGCCAGCAGCCCCTTCACACAGGCCTATAATTCACCCCTCCACTTT. Translating it yields CASSPFTQAYNSPLHF.

J is TRBJ1-2 and V is TRBV15; weak D call: TRBD1 (6 bases). Trimming removed 5 bases at V and 6 bases at J, with 13 bases between. CDR1 and CDR2 from the germline V gene are LNHNV and YYDKDF (reference sequence). CDR3 length: 13 residues. The CDR3 nucleotides are TGTGCCACCAGCTCTGACAGGCCGGATGGCTACACCTTC. This translates into CATSSDRPDGYTF.